The clone carrying this T cell receptor (beta chain) showed up just once. V was pared by 6 bases and J by 5 bases, with 5 bases between. CDR1 MDHEN and CDR2 SYDVKM come from the germline V gene. The CDR3 length is 11 residues. This record comes from a study of low-dose radiotherapy and immunotherapy resistance in tumors. Study at large: Participants in Cohort 1 were administered 0.5 Gy per fraction at 2-week intervals, to a cumulative dose of 6.5 Gy. The treatment that patients received was intravenous nivolumab 240 mg every two weeks plus ipilimumab 1 mg/kg every six weeks. Given every two weeks, intravenous cyclophosphamide 200 mg/m2 preceded radiation and immunotherapy by one day.

Priming of first-strand cDNA relied on TRAV- and TRBV-specific primers (covering alpha and beta chains). A constant-region primer paired with the V-primer adapter amplified TCRs over about 20 PCR cycles. TCRdb called the reads again in MiXCR, with one record for every CDR3 protein. Of around 83,000 distinct CDR3 sequences in the sample, approximately 20% were seen once. The time point was: before trial treatment. All of the donors were given nivolumab, ipilimumab, aspirin, low-dose cyclophosphamide and low-dose radiotherapy as part of RACIN, a single-arm trial. The starting material was PBMCs, obtained before treatment. The sequence was collected from a male donor with prostate cancer. This rearrangement joins TRBV28 to TRBJ2-1; no firm D call. CDR3 loop: CASSGHNEQFF. In nucleotides, the CDR3 is TGTGCCAGCAGCGGGCACAATGAGCAGTTCTTC.